The next 18 T cell receptor beta chains were all read from a single sample in a study of graft-versus-host responses after intestinal transplantation. No antigens are known for them. Sequenced by immunoSEQ multiplex PCR; TCRdb stores in-frame clones only, minus some. The sample has about 85,000 clones; roughly 90% are singletons. Here the sequenced sample was unstimulated CD8+ T cells sorted from spleen or lymph node cells, taken before transplant. These receptors were taken from a human donor who was the organ donor for an intestinal transplant.

The chain employs TRBV19 and TRBJ2-2, with D possibly matching TRBD2 (6 bases). V lost 3 bases to trimming and J lost 6 bases, with 17 bases between them. CDR1 and CDR2 from the germline V gene are LNHDA and SQIVND (reference sequence). CDR3 length equals 16 residues. In DNA form, the CDR3 reads TGTGCCAGTAGTATTTTCTTGGGAGGAGGGGCCGGGGAGCTGTTTTTT. The encoded protein is CASSIFLGGGAGELFF.

The genes are TRBV6-5 and TRBJ2-7; the match to TRBD1 covers 7 bases. Germline V gives CDR1 MNHEY, CDR2 SVGAGI. This CDR3 spans 15 amino acids. V lost 5 bases, J lost 3 bases, and 10 bases stayed unmatched. CDR3 DNA: TGTGCCAGCAGTACCGACAGGGAAGATCACTACGAGCAGTACTTC. Its protein product is CASSTDREDHYEQYF.

In DNA, the CDR3 is TGTGCCAGTAGTCCGACTAGCGGAGAATACAATGAGCAGTTCTTC. Translating gives CASSPTSGEYNEQFF. The chain is built from TRBV19 and TRBJ2-1; 9 bases are shared with TRBD2. The CDR3 length is 15 residues. The junction had 6 bases not matched to a gene; V was cut back by 5 bases and J by 4 bases. The germline V gene encodes CDR1 LNHDA and CDR2 SQIVND (reference sequence).

This clone occurred a few times. The chain employs TRBV10-3 and TRBJ1-4; the D is unclear. V dropped 1 base and J dropped 10 bases, with 19 bases sitting between them. Germline V lookup: CDR1 ENHRY, CDR2 SYGVKD. This CDR3 is 16 amino acids long. The CDR3 loop reads CAISELGPPSGGKLFF. CDR3 bases: TGTGCCATCAGTGAGTTGGGTCCTCCGTCGGGTGGAAAACTGTTTTTT.

J is TRBJ2-3 and V is TRBV27; possible D gene TRBD2, 6 bases. Germline V lookup: CDR1 MNHEY, CDR2 SMNVEV (reference sequence). V shed 2 bases and J shed 0 bases, with 9 bases lying between them. The length of the CDR3 is 15 residues. The CDR3 loop is CASSLADYSTDTQYF. The DNA of the CDR3 is TGTGCCAGCAGTTTAGCGGACTATAGCACAGATACGCAGTATTTT.

The genes are TRBV6-5 and TRBJ2-1, with TRBD2 matching over 13 bases. Trimming cost V 7 bases and J 4 bases; bases outside gene matches: 4. CDR1 is MNHEY and CDR2 is SVGAGI in the germline V gene. CDR3 size: 15 residues. CDR3 in amino acids: CASNRLAGGYNEQFF. In nucleotides, the CDR3 is TGTGCCAGCAATAGACTAGCGGGGGGATACAATGAGCAGTTCTTC.

The rearrangement joins TRBV7-9 to TRBJ2-5; D unresolved. V gave up 3 bases and J gave up 0 bases, with 8 bases separating them. The germline V gene has CDR1 SEHNR and CDR2 FQNEAQ (reference sequence). This CDR3 comprises 14 residues. This chain's CDR3 is CASSFGPYQETQYF. CDR3 DNA sequence: TGTGCCAGCAGCTTCGGCCCCTACCAAGAGACCCAGTACTTC.

The gene calls are TRBV12-5 and TRBJ2-1; D is unclear. Germline CDR1 reads LGHNT; CDR2 reads FRNRAP. This CDR3 comprises 12 residues. V was trimmed by 0 bases and J by 7 bases, leaving 4 bases between them. The CDR3 loop reads CASGLVRNEQFF. The CDR3 nucleotides read TGTGCTAGTGGTTTGGTACGGAATGAGCAGTTCTTC.

The chain employs TRBV7-9 and TRBJ1-2; the match to TRBD1 covers 7 bases. The CDR3 sequence is 14 residues long. CDR1 is SEHNR and CDR2 is FQNEAQ in the germline V gene (reference sequence). V trimming: 5 bases; J trimming: 6 bases; junction bases outside the gene matches: 9. CDR3 loop: CASSAGGQLHGYTF. Here the CDR3 DNA reads TGTGCCAGCAGCGCCGGGGGACAGCTTCATGGCTACACCTTC.

The V call is TRBV30, the J call TRBJ1-5, with D unclear. CDR3 length equals 18 residues. The V gene's germline CDR1 is GTSNPN and CDR2 SVGIG (reference sequence). V was shortened by 0 bases and J by 0 bases, with 18 bases between the two germline ends. The CDR3 nucleotides read TGTGCCTGGAGTGTAAGAGGACCTCCATCTATTAGCAATCAGCCCCAGCATTTT. Translation: CAWSVRGPPSISNQPQHF.

The V gene is TRBV7-8, the J gene TRBJ2-1; 11 positions match TRBD2. CDR1 and CDR2 (germline): SGHVS, FQNEAQ. This CDR3 has 16 residues. After removal of 5 bases from V and 2 bases from J, the junction contained 5 bases not matched to a gene. Here the CDR3 DNA reads TGTGCCAGCAGCACCCGACTAGCGGGACCCTACAATGAGCAGTTCTTC. Its translation is CASSTRLAGPYNEQFF. Supplemented by reference TRBV7-8 and TRBJ2-1, the full variable domain reads GAGVSQSPRYKVAKRGQDVALRCDPISGHVSLFWYQQALGQGPEFLTYFQNEAQLDKSGLPSDRFFAERPEGSVSTLKIQRTQQEDSAVYLCASSTRLAGPYNEQFFGPGTRLTVL.

J is TRBJ2-1 and V is TRBV27; a possible D gene is TRBD1 (6 bases). In germline, CDR1 is MNHEY, CDR2 SMNVEV (reference sequence). This CDR3 region has 14 residues. The V end was cut by 8 bases, the J end by 2 bases, with 13 bases between. In DNA form, the CDR3 reads TGTGCCAGCTCCCTAGGGGGAGCCTACAATGAGCAGTTCTTC. Its translation is CASSLGGAYNEQFF.

The chain employs TRBV4-1 and TRBJ1-3; the D gene is possibly TRBD1 (6 bases). Germline CDR1 is MGHRA and CDR2 is YSYEKL. Trimming took 4 bases from V and 4 from J, leaving 17 bases between them. The CDR3 has 16 residues. CDR3 sequence: CASSRPELGAGNTIYF. The CDR3 DNA reads as TGCGCCAGCAGCCGCCCTGAATTGGGGGCCGGAAACACCATATATTTT.

The chain combines TRBV9 with TRBJ1-2; D not resolved. Per germline, CDR1 SGDLS and CDR2 YYNGEE. The CDR3 runs 15 residues. The V and J ends lost 0 bases and 8 bases respectively, with 17 bases between them. Written as DNA, the CDR3 is TGTGCCAGCAGCGTAGGGAACCGTCCCCGTCGGGGCTACACCTTC. Its protein product is CASSVGNRPRRGYTF.

V gene TRBV4-1 combines with J gene TRBJ1-5, with TRBD1 as a possible D gene (5 bases). This CDR3 is built from 15 residues. The germline gives CDR1 MGHRA, CDR2 YSYEKL. The germline V and J ends were trimmed by 1 base and 1 base, with 8 bases remaining between them. CDR3 coding DNA: TGCGCCAGCAGCCAAGTCTGGGGCAGCAATCAGCCCCAGCATTTT. Protein product: CASSQVWGSNQPQHF.

J is TRBJ1-1 and V is TRBV2; D gene uncertain. Trimming took off 0 bases at V and 0 bases at J, with 8 bases between the two ends. The CDR3 covers 15 residues. Germline V lookup: CDR1 SNHLY, CDR2 FYNNEI. The CDR3 spells CASSEATLMNTEAFF. For the CDR3, the DNA is TGTGCCAGCAGTGAAGCGACGTTAATGAACACTGAAGCTTTCTTT. The variable domain in full, with the rest retrieved from reference TRBV2 and TRBJ1-1, is EPEVTQTPSHQVTQMGQEVILRCVPISNHLYFYWYRQILGQKVEFLVSFYNNEISEKSEIFDDQFSVERPDGSNFTLKIRSTKLEDSAMYFCASSEATLMNTEAFFGQGTRLTVV.

V and J are TRBV6-6 and TRBJ1-2, with a possible D match to TRBD1 (5 bases). V lost 2 bases to trimming and J lost 2 bases, with 6 bases between them. The CDR3 consists of 13 residues. The germline gives CDR1 MNHNY, CDR2 SVGAGI (reference sequence). The CDR3 is CASSYRDNYGYTF. In DNA, the CDR3 is TGTGCCAGCAGTTACCGGGACAACTATGGCTACACCTTC.

The genes are TRBV6-5 and TRBJ2-2; D gene unclear. The ends were cut back, 3 bases at V and 7 bases at J, with 6 bases in the middle. Per the germline V gene, CDR1 is MNHEY and CDR2 is SVGAGI. This CDR3 is 12 amino acids long. The CDR3 DNA reads TGTGCCAGCAGTTATCTGAGCGGGGAGCTGTTTTTT. The encoded protein is CASSYLSGELFF.